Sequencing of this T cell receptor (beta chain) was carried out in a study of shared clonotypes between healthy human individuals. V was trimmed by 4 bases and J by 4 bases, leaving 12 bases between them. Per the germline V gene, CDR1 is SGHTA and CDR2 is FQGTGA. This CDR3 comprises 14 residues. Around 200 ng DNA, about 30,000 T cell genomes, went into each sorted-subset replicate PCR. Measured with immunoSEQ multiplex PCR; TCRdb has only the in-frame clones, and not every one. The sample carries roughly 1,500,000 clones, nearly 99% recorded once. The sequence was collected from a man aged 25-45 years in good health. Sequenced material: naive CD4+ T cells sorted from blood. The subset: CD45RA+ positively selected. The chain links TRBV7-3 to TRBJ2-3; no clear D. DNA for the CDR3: TGTGCCAGCAGCTCCCCCGTTAGGGCAGATACGCAGTATTTT. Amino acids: CASSSPVRADTQYF.